This T cell receptor (beta chain) was found in a study of beta chain features in type 1 diabetes. Overall study findings and caveats: Among all four CD4+ subsets, Type 1 diabetes patients had TCRB CDR3s that were moderately but significantly shorter.

V lost 5 bases and J lost 5; bases outside the gene matches: 7. This CDR3 spans 15 amino acids. Germline CDR1 is MNHEY and CDR2 is SVGAGI. CD4+ naive, central memory, regulatory and stem cell-like memory subsets were isolated by sorting on CD45RO/CCR7/CD25/CD127/CD95/CD27. There are a few counts of this clone. As yet, its antigen is unknown. The whole isolated RNA underwent reverse transcription, so sequencing captured expressed TCRB transcripts. Assay used: immunoSEQ multiplex PCR; TCRdb lists only in-frame clones, some missing. The sample holds about 140,000 clones, over 8% seen once. Specimen: central memory CD4+ T cells from blood. The receptor's source is a woman in her forties in good health. V gene TRBV6-5 combines with J gene TRBJ1-4; the match to TRBD1 covers 8 bases. CDR3 in amino acids: CASSPSGGRNEKLFF. The DNA of the CDR3 is TGTGCCAGCAGTCCGTCAGGGGGCAGAAATGAAAAACTGTTTTTT.